This is a list of T cell receptor beta chains from one sample in a study of blood T cell repertoires in COVID-19. The assay was immunoSEQ multiplex PCR, and TCRdb's table has in-frame clones only and misses some. In the table there are around 100,000 clones, just over 85% of which are singletons. The sample taken for sequencing was peripheral blood. The receptors stem from a human donor in a cohort sampled during active COVID-19. Both conserved end residues are part of each CDR3. Fields, in order: V gene, CDR3 protein.

>TRBV27
CASRRTGNEQFF
>TRBV28
CARGTDIYGYTF
>TRBV6-4
CASSSSAGDAGELFF
>TRBV7-8
CAVPLTSGRGTDTQYF
>TRBV2
CASTGDLAAEQYF
>TRBV7-9
CASSFVSYEQYF
>TRBV19
CASSIVQGARSQPQHF
>TRBV10-3
CAISGGSGSYNEQFF
>TRBV5-1
CASSQAAQETQYF
>TRBV6-5
CASSLRTGAAFF
>TRBV28
CASSYSGQLLNSPLHF
>TRBV19
CASSTNRDRKNIQYF
>TRBV27
CASSFRAEIKAEQYF
>TRBV24-1
CATSEQTADTQYF
>TRBV18
CASSPRLAGGLAYEQYF
>TRBV7-9
CASKSLKDAGVPGELFF
>TRBV4-2
CASSQVPPRQGSYEQYF
>TRBV7-9
CASSLGLVYEQYF
>TRBV2
CASSEALGGVGYNEQFF
>TRBV28
CASTSGRGRFETQYF
>TRBV11-2
CASSLVSGGYNEQFF
>TRBV30
CAWSTIGTSGIKTYF
>TRBV4-1
CASSLGQGQFQETQYF
>TRBV30
CASGKRGNYGYTF
>TRBV6-6
CASCNTGDKNQPQHF
>TRBV6-5
CASNPGLDITGELFF
>TRBV24-1
CATSHGRLYNEQFF
>TRBV6-5
CASSPRTGGNTEAFF
>TRBV6-4
CASSASGSNEQFF
>TRBV5-1
CASSFGTATDTQYF
>TRBV19
CASTIRNRGHEKLFF